What follows is one T cell receptor beta chain and its context. Blood libraries mostly used around 0.45 ug genomic DNA, six replicates each. This table comes from immunoSEQ multiplex PCR, and its TCRdb copy is limited to in-frame clones, with some not included. The table shows 15,000 or so clones, with approximately 70% occurring only once. The sample is drawn from a study of neoadjuvant anti-PD-1 for oral cavity cancer. J lost 5 bases, V lost 5 bases, and 5 bases had no gene match. This CDR3 has 14 residues. Germline assignment: CDR1 SGHTA and CDR2 FQGNSA. The chain uses TRBV7-2 and TRBJ1-5; 8 bases line up with TRBD1. The receptor comes from a person between 35 and 79 years old with oral cavity squamous cell carcinoma. Sample: PBMCs, taken before nivolumab (anti-PD-1) treatment. Written as DNA, the CDR3 is TGTGCCAGCAGCCGCGGACAGGGCGATCAGCCCCAGCATTTT. The encoded protein is CASSRGQGDQPQHF.